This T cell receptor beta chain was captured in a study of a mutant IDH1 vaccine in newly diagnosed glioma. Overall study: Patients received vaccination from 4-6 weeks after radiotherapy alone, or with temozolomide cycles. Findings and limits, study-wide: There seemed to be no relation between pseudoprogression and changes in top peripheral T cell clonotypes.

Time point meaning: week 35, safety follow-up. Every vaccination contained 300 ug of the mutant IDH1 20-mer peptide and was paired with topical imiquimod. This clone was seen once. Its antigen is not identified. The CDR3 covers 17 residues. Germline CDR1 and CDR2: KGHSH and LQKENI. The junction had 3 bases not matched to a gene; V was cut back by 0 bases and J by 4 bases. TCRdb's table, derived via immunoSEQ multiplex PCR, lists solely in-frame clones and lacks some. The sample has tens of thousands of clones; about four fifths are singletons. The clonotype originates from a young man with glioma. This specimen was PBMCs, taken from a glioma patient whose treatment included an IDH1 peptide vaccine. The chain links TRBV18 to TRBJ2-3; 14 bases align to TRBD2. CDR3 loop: CASSPPGLAGAPDTQYF. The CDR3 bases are TGTGCCAGCTCACCACCGGGACTAGCGGGAGCGCCAGATACGCAGTATTTT.